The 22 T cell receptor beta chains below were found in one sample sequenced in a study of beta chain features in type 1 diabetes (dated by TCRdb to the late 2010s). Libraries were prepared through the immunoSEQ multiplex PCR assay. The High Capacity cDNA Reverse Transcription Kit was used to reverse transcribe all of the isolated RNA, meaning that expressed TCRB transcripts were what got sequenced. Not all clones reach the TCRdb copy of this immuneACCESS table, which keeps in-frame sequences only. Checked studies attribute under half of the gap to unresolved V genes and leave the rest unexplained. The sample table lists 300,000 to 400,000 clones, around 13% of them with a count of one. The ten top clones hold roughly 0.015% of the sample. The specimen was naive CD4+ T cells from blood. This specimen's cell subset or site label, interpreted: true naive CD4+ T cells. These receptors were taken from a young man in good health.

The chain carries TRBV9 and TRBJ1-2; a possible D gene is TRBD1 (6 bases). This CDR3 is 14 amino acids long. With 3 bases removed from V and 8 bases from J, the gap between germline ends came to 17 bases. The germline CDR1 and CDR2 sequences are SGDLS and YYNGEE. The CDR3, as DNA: TGTGCCAGCAGCGGACAGGTTACGCGACGGGGCTACACCTTC. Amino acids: CASSGQVTRRGYTF.

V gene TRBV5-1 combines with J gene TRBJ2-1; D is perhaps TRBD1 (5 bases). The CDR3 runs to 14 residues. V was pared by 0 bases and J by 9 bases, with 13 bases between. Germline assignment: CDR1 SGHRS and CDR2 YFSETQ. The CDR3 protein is CASSLEGAVGEQFF. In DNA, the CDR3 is TGCGCCAGCAGCTTGGAAGGGGCCGTGGGTGAGCAGTTCTTC. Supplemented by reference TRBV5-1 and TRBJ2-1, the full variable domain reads KAGVTQTPRYLIKTRGQQVTLSCSPISGHRSVSWYQQTPGQGLQFLFEYFSETQRNKGNFPGRFSGRQFSNSRSEMNVSTLELGDSALYLCASSLEGAVGEQFFGPGTRLTVL.

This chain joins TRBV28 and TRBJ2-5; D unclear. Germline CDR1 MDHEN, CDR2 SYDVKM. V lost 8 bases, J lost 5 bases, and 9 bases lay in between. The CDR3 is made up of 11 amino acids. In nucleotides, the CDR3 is TGTGCCAGCGCCCGGTGGGAGACCCAGTACTTC. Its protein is CASARWETQYF.

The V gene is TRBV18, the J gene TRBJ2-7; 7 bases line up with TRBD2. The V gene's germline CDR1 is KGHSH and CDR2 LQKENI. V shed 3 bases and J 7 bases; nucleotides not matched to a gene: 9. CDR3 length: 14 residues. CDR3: CASSPVDGLGEQYF. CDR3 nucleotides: TGTGCCAGCTCACCCGTAGACGGACTAGGTGAGCAGTACTTC.

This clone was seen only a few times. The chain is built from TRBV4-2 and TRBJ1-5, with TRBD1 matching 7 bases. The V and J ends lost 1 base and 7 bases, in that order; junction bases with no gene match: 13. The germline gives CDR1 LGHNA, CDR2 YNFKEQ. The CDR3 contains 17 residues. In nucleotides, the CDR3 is TGTGCCAGCAGCCAAGGGGAGGCGACAGGGATGGGACAGCCCCAGCATTTT. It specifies CASSQGEATGMGQPQHF.

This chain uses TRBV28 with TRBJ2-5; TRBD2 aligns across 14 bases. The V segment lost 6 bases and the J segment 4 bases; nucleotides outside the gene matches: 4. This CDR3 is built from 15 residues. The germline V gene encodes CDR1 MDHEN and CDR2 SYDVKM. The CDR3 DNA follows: TGTGCCAGCAGGGGGGGACTAGCGGGAGTAGAGACCCAGTACTTC. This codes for CASRGGLAGVETQYF.

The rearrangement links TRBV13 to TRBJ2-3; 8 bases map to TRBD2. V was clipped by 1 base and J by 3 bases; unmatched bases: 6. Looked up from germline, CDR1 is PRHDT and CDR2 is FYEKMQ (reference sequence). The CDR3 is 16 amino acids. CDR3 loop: CASSLAGGPGTDTQYF. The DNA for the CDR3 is TGTGCCAGCAGCTTAGCGGGAGGGCCTGGAACAGATACGCAGTATTTT.

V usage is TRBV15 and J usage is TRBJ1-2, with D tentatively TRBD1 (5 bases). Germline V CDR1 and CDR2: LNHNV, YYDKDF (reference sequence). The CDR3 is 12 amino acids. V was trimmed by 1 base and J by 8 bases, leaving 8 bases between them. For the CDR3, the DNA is TGTGCCACCAGCAGAGGGGAGGGGGGCTACACCTTC. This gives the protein CATSRGEGGYTF.

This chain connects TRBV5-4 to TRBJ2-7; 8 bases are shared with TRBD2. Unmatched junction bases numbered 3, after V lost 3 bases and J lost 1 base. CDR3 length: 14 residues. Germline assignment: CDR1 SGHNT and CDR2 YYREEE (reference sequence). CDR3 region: CASSSTSASYEQYF. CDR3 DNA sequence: TGTGCCAGCAGCTCGACTAGCGCTTCCTACGAGCAGTACTTC.

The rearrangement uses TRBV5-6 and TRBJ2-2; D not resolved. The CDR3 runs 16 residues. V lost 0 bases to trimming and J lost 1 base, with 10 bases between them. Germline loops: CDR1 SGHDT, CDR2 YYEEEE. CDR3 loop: CASSLVPPGNTGELFF. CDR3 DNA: TGTGCCAGCAGCTTGGTGCCCCCAGGGAACACCGGGGAGCTGTTTTTT. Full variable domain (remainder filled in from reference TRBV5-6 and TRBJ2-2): DAGVTQSPTHLIKTRGQQVTLRCSPKSGHDTVSWYQQALGQGPQFIFQYYEEEERQRGNFPDRFSGHQFPNYSSELNVNALLLGDSALYLCASSLVPPGNTGELFFGEGSRLTVL.

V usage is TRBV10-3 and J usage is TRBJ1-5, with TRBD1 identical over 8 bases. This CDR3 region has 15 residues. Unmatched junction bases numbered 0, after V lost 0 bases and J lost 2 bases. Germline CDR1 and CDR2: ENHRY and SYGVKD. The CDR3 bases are TGTGCCATCAGTGAGTCGGACAGGGGCAATCAGCCCCAGCATTTT. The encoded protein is CAISESDRGNQPQHF.

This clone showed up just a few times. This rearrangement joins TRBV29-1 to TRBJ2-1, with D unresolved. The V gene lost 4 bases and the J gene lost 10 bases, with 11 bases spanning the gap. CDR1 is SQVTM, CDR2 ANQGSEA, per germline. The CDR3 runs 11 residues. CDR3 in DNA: TGCAGCGTTGCGTCTCCTATGGAGCAGTTCTTC. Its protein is CSVASPMEQFF.

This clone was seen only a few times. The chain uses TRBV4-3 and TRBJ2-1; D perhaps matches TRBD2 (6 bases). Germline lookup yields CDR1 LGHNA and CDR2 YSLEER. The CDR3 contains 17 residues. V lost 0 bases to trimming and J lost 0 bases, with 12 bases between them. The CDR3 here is CASSQDRGGSSYNEQFF. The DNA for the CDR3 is TGCGCCAGCAGCCAAGATCGAGGAGGGAGCTCCTACAATGAGCAGTTCTTC.

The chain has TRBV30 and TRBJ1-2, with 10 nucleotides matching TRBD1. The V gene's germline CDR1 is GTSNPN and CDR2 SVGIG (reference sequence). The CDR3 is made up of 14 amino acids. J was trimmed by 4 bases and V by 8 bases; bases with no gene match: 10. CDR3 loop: CAAGTGVQGYGYTF. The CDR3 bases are TGTGCCGCCGGGACAGGGGTCCAAGGCTATGGCTACACCTTC.

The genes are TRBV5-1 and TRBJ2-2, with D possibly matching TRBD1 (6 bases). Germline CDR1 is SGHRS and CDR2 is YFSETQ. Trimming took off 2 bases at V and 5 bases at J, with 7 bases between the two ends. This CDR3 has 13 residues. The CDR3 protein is CASSFDRTGELFF. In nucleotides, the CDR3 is TGCGCCAGCAGCTTTGACAGGACCGGGGAGCTGTTTTTT.

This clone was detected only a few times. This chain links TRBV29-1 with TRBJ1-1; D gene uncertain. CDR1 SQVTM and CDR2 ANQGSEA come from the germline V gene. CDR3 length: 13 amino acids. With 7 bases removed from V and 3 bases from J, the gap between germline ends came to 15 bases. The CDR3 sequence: CSAQPWQDTEAFF. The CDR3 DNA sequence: TGCAGCGCCCAACCATGGCAGGACACTGAAGCTTTCTTT.

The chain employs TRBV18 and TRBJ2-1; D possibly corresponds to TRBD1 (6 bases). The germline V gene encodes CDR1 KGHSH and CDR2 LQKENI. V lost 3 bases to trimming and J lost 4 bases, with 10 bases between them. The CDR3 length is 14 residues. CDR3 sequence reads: CASSPQGQYNEQFF. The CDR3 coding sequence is TGTGCCAGCTCACCTCAAGGACAGTACAATGAGCAGTTCTTC.

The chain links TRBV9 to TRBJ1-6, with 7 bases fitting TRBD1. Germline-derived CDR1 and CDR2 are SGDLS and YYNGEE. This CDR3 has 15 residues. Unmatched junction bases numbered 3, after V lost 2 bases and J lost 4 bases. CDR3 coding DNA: TGTGCCAGCAGCGTCAGACAGGGATATAATTCACCCCTCCACTTT. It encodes CASSVRQGYNSPLHF.

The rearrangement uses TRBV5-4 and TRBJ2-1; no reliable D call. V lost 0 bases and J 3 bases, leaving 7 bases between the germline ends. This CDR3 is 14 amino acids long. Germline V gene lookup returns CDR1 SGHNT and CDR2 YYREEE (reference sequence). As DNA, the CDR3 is TGTGCCAGCAGCTTGGTAGCTAGCTACAATGAGCAGTTCTTC. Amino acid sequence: CASSLVASYNEQFF.

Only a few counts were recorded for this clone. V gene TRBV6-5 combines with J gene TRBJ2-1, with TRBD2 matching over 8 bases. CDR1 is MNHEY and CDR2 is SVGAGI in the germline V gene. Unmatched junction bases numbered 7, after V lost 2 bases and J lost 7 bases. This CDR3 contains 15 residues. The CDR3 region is CASSYGSSGLNEQFF. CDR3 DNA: TGTGCCAGCAGTTACGGGTCTAGCGGGTTAAATGAGCAGTTCTTC.

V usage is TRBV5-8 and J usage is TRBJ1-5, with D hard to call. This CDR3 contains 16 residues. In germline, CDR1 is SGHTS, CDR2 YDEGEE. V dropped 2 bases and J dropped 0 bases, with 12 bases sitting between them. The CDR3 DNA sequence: TGTGCCAGCAGCTTTATGAGGTCGAATAGCAATCAGCCCCAGCATTTT. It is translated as CASSFMRSNSNQPQHF.

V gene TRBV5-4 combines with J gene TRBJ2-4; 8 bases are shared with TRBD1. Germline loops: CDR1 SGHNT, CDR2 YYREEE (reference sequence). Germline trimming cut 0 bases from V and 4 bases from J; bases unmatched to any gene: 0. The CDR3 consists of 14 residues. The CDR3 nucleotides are TGTGCCAGCAGCTTGGGGGACAGGAAAAACATTCAGTACTTC. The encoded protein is CASSLGDRKNIQYF.